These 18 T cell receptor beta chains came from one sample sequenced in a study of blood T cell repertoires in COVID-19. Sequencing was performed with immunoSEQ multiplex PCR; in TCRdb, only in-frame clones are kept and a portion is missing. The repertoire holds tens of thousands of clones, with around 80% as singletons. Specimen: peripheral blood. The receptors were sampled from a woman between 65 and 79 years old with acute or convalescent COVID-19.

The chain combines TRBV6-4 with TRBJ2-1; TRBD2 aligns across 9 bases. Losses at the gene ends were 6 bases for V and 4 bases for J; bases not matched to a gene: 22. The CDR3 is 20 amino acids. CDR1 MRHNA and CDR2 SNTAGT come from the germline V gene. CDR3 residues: CASRQSTGTSSIVGYNEQFF. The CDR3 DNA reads TGTGCCAGCAGACAATCTACCGGGACTAGCTCCATAGTAGGGTACAATGAGCAGTTCTTC.

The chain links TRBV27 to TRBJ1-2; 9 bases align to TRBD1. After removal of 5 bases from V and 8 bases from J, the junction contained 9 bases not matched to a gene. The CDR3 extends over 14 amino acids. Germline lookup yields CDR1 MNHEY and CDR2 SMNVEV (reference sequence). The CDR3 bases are TGTGCCAGCAGTCCAGGGACAGGGAATAAGGGCTACACCTTC. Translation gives CASSPGTGNKGYTF.

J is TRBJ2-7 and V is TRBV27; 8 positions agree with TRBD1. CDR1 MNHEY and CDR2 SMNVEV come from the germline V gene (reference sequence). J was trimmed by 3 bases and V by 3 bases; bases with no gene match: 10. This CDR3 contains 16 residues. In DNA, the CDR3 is TGTGCCAGCAGTTTTTTTTCGGACAGGGTAGGCTACGAGCAGTACTTC. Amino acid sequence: CASSFFSDRVGYEQYF.

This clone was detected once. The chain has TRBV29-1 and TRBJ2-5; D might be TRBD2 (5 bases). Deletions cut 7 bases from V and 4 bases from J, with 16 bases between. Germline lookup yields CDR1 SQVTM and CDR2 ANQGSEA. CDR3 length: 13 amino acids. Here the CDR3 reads CSARAGSGETQYF. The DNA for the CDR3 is TGCAGCGCCCGGGCGGGCTCCGGAGAGACCCAGTACTTC. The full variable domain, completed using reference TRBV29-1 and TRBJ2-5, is SAVISQKPSRDICQRGTSLTIQCQVDSQVTMMFWYRQQPGQSLTLIATANQGSEATYESGFVIDKFPISRPNLTFSTLTVSNMSPEDSSIYLCSARAGSGETQYFGPGTRLLVL.

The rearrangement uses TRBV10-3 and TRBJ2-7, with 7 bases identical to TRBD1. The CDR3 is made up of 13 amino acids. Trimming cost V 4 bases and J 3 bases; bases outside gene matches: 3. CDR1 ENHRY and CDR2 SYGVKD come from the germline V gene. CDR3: CAISAGTDYEQYF. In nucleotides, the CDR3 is TGTGCCATCAGTGCCGGGACAGACTACGAGCAGTACTTC.

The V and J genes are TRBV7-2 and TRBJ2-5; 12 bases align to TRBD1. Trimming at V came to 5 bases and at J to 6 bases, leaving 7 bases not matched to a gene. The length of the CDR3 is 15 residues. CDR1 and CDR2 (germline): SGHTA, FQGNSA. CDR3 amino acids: CASSPGQGASKTQYF. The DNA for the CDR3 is TGTGCCAGCAGCCCGGGACAGGGGGCTTCGAAGACCCAGTACTTC.

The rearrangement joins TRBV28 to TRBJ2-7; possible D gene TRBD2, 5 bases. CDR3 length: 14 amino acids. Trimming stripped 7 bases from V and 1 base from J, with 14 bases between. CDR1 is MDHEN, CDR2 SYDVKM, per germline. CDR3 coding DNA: TGTGCCAGCACCCTGGAGGACGGATCCTACGAGCAGTACTTC. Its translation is CASTLEDGSYEQYF. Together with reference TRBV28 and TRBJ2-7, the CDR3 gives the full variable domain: DVKVTQSSRYLVKRTGEKVFLECVQDMDHENMFWYRQDPGLGLRLIYFSYDVKMKEKGDIPEGYSVSREKKERFSLILESASTNQTSMYLCASTLEDGSYEQYFGPGTRLTVT.

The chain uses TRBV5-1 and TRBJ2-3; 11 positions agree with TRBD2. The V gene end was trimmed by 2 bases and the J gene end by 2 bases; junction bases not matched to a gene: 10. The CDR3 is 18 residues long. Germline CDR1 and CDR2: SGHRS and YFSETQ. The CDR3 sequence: CASSFGLAGGGITDTQYF. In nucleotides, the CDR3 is TGCGCCAGCAGCTTTGGGCTAGCGGGGGGCGGAATCACAGATACGCAGTATTTT.

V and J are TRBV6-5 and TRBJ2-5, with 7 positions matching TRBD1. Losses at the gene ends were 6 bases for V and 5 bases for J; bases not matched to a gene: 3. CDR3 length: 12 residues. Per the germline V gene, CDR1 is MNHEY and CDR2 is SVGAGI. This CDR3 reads CASSEGAETQYF. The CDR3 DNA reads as TGTGCCAGCAGCGAGGGGGCGGAGACCCAGTACTTC.

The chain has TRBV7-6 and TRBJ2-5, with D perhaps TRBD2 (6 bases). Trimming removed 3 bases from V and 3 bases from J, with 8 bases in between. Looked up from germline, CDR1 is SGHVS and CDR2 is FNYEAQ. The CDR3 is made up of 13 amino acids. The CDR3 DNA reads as TGTGCCAGCAGCTTGGGGGAGGAAGAGACCCAGTACTTC. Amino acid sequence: CASSLGEEETQYF.

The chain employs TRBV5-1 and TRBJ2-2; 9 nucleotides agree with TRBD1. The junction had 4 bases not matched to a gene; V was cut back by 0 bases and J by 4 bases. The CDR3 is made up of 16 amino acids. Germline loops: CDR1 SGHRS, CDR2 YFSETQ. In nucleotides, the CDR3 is TGCGCCAGCAGCTTGGCCGACAGGGGGGCCACCGGGGAGCTGTTTTTT. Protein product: CASSLADRGATGELFF.

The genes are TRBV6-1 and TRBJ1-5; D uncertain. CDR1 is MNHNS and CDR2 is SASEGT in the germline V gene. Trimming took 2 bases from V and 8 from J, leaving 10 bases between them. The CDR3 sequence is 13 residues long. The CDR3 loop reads CASSETGREPQHF. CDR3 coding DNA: TGTGCCAGCAGTGAAACGGGTAGAGAGCCCCAGCATTTT.

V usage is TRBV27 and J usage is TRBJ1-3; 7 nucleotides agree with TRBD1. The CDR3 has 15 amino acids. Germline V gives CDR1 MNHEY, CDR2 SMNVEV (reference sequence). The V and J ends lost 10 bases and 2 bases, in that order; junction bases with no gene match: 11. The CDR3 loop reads CANTTPGGAGNTIYF. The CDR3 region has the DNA TGTGCCAACACGACCCCAGGGGGTGCTGGAAACACCATATATTTT.

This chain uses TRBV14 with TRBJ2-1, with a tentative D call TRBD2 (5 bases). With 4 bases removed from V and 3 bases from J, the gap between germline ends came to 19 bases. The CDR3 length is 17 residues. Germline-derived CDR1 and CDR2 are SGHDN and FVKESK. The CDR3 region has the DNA TGTGCCAGCAGCCGGGGAGTAGGGCAGCCCTTCTACAATGAGCAGTTCTTC. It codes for CASSRGVGQPFYNEQFF.

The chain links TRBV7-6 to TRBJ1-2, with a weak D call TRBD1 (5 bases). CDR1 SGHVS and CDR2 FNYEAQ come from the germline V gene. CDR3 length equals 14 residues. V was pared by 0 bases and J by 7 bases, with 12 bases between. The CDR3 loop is CASSLAGQGGGYTF. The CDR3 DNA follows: TGTGCCAGCAGCTTAGCAGGGCAGGGAGGTGGCTACACCTTC.

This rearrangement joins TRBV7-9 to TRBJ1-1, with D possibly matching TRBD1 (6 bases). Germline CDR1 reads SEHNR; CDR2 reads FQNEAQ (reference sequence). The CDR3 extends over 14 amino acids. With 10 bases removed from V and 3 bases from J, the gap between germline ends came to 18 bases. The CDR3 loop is CATLVRGIDTEAFF. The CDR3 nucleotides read TGTGCCACCCTTGTCAGGGGTATTGACACTGAAGCTTTCTTT. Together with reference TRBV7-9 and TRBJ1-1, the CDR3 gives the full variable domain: DTGVSQNPRHKITKRGQNVTFRCDPISEHNRLYWYRQTLGQGPEFLTYFQNEAQLEKSRLLSDRFSAERPKGSFSTLEIQRTEQGDSAMYLCATLVRGIDTEAFFGQGTRLTVV.

The CDR3 reads CASRQGEPDNSPLHF. CDR3 bases: TGTGCCAGTAGACAGGGTGAGCCGGATAATTCACCCCTCCACTTT. The rearrangement links TRBV7-9 to TRBJ1-6, with 7 bases aligning to TRBD1. This CDR3 comprises 15 residues. Germline-derived CDR1 and CDR2 are SEHNR and FQNEAQ (reference sequence). V gave up 9 bases and J gave up 5 bases; unmatched junction bases: 10.

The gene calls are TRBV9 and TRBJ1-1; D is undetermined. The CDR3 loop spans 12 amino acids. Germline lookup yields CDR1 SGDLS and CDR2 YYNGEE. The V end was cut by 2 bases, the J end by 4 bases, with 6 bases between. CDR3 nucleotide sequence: TGTGCCAGCAGCGTGGAGGGCACTGAAGCTTTCTTT. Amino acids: CASSVEGTEAFF.